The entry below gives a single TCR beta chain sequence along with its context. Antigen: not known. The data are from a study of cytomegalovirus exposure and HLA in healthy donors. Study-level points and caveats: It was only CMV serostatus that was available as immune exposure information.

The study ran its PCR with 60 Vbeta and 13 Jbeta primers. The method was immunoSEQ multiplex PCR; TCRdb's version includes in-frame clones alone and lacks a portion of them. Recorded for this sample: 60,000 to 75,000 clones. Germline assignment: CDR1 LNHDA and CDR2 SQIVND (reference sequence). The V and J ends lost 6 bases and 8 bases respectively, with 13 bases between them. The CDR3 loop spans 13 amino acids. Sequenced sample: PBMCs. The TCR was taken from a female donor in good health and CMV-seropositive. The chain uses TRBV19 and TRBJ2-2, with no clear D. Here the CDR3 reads CASSPTEWGELFF. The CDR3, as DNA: TGTGCCAGTAGCCCAACGGAGTGGGGGGAGCTGTTTTTT.